A single sample is the source of the 22 T cell receptor beta chains below, sequenced in a study of blood T cell repertoires in COVID-19. Only in-frame clones appear in the TCRdb table, and some are missing; sequencing was by immunoSEQ multiplex PCR. In the table there are hundreds of thousands of clones, around 87% of which are singletons. Sequenced sample: PBMCs or T cells enriched from blood (not recorded which). The receptor set was obtained from a man aged 18 to 30 who had recovered from COVID-19.

V gene TRBV7-6 combines with J gene TRBJ2-3; possible D gene TRBD2, 5 bases. CDR3 length: 14 residues. V gave up 5 bases and J gave up 4 bases, with 13 bases separating them. CDR1 and CDR2 from the germline V gene are SGHVS and FNYEAQ. The CDR3 here is CASSPRTSADTQYF. CDR3 DNA sequence: TGTGCCAGCAGCCCCCGGACTTCCGCAGATACGCAGTATTTT. Looking up the rest from reference TRBV7-6 and TRBJ2-3 gives the full variable domain: GAGVSQSPRYKVTKRGQDVALRCDPISGHVSLYWYRQALGQGPEFLTYFNYEAQQDKSGLPNDRFSAERPEGSISTLTIQRTEQRDSAMYRCASSPRTSADTQYFGPGTRLTVL.

A single count supports this clone. The chain joins TRBV4-1 to TRBJ2-5; TRBD2 is a possible D gene (6 bases). The germline gives CDR1 MGHRA, CDR2 YSYEKL. V was cut by 1 base and J by 2 bases, with 8 bases left in between. The CDR3 contains 14 residues. This CDR3 is CASSQVSGQETQYF. DNA for the CDR3: TGCGCCAGCAGCCAAGTTAGCGGACAAGAGACCCAGTACTTC.

This clone occurred a few times. This sequence joins TRBV4-1 and TRBJ1-2, with no clear D. This CDR3 region has 13 residues. Germline V CDR1 and CDR2: MGHRA, YSYEKL. Trimming took off 0 bases at V and 1 base at J, with 3 bases between the two ends. CDR3 residues: CASSQDLNYGYTF. The CDR3 DNA reads as TGCGCCAGCAGCCAAGACCTTAACTATGGCTACACCTTC.

The gene calls are TRBV30 and TRBJ1-2, with 9 bases aligning to TRBD1. This CDR3 region has 15 residues. CDR1 is GTSNPN, CDR2 SVGIG, per germline (reference sequence). V trimming: 3 bases; J trimming: 5 bases; junction bases outside the gene matches: 10. CDR3 in amino acids: CAWSNPGQGLYGYTF. The DNA of the CDR3 is TGTGCCTGGAGCAATCCGGGACAGGGTCTTTATGGCTACACCTTC.

This clone was detected once. The chain recombines TRBV2 with TRBJ1-4; D is uncertain. Trimming pared 6 bases from V and 0 bases from J, leaving 11 bases between. This CDR3 region has 15 residues. Germline V gene sequence: CDR1 SNHLY, CDR2 FYNNEI. CDR3 amino acids: CASSPIGATNEKLFF. In DNA form, the CDR3 reads TGTGCCAGCAGCCCGATCGGTGCAACTAATGAAAAACTGTTTTTT.

The chain has TRBV5-6 and TRBJ2-3, with TRBD2 matching over 10 bases. The CDR3 length is 17 residues. The germline CDR1 and CDR2 sequences are SGHDT and YYEEEE. V shed 2 bases, J shed 1 base, and the junction held 7 bases outside the gene matches. In DNA form, the CDR3 reads TGTGCCAGCAGCTTACTAGCGGGGCCAATGGGCACAGATACGCAGTATTTT. Translating it yields CASSLLAGPMGTDTQYF.

J is TRBJ2-6 and V is TRBV27; TRBD2 agrees at 8 bases. This CDR3 contains 23 residues. CDR1 and CDR2 (germline): MNHEY, SMNVEV (reference sequence). After removal of 5 bases from V and 0 bases from J, the junction contained 24 bases not matched to a gene. This CDR3 is CASSHYRAATKAGAYSGANVLTF. The CDR3 coding sequence is TGTGCCAGCAGTCACTACAGGGCAGCAACTAAAGCGGGAGCCTACTCTGGGGCCAACGTCCTGACTTTC.

This clone occurred once. V gene TRBV5-1 combines with J gene TRBJ2-1; TRBD1 agrees at 7 bases. V lost 3 bases and J lost 7; bases outside the gene matches: 7. The CDR3 runs to 14 residues. Germline CDR1 and CDR2: SGHRS and YFSETQ. This chain's CDR3 is CASSSGQSQNEQFF. CDR3 sequence (DNA): TGCGCCAGCAGCTCGGGACAGAGCCAAAATGAGCAGTTCTTC.

The chain links TRBV7-8 to TRBJ1-1; D is perhaps TRBD1 (6 bases). The CDR3 extends over 16 amino acids. Per germline, CDR1 SGHVS and CDR2 FQNEAQ. V was cut by 9 bases and J by 0 bases, with 20 bases left in between. The CDR3 nucleotides read TGTGCCAGTCATAGGTACAGGGAAGAAATGAACACTGAAGCTTTCTTT. It codes for CASHRYREEMNTEAFF.

In its sample, this clone was seen once. This sequence joins TRBV7-7 and TRBJ2-1, with D maybe TRBD2 (6 bases). The CDR3 has 16 amino acids. V was clipped by 1 base and J by 7 bases, with 17 bases between them. Germline CDR1 is SSHAT and CDR2 is FNYEAQ (reference sequence). For the CDR3, the DNA is TGTGCCAGCAGCTTAGGACCCGCGGGAAGTGGGAATGAGCAGTTCTTC. Its translation: CASSLGPAGSGNEQFF.

This chain joins TRBV6-6 and TRBJ2-7; 7 bases fit TRBD1. Germline trimming cut 2 bases from V and 2 bases from J; bases unmatched to any gene: 3. Germline-derived CDR1 and CDR2 are MNHNY and SVGAGI (reference sequence). The CDR3 has 14 residues. The CDR3 protein is CASSYETGTYEQYF. The DNA of the CDR3 is TGTGCCAGCAGTTACGAGACAGGGACCTACGAGCAGTACTTC.

J is TRBJ2-2 and V is TRBV10-3; tentatively, D is TRBD2 (5 bases). Germline V gene lookup returns CDR1 ENHRY and CDR2 SYGVKD. V was pared by 6 bases and J by 5 bases, with 10 bases between. CDR3 length: 13 residues. CDR3 sequence (DNA): TGTGCCATCAGGAGGGTAGAGACCGGGGAGCTGTTTTTT. It translates to CAIRRVETGELFF.

This clone turned up a few times. J is TRBJ2-1 and V is TRBV9; tentatively, D is TRBD2 (7 bases). Looked up from germline, CDR1 is SGDLS and CDR2 is YYNGEE. Trimming cost V 4 bases and J 1 base, with 12 bases left between them. CDR3 length: 15 residues. The CDR3 bases are TGTGCCAGCAGCTTGGAGGGGGGGTCCTACAATGAGCAGTTCTTC. It is translated as CASSLEGGSYNEQFF. Full variable domain (missing parts from reference TRBV9 and TRBJ2-1): DSGVTQTPKHLITATGQRVTLRCSPRSGDLSVYWYQQSLDQGLQFLIQYYNGEERAKGNILERFSAQQFPDLHSELNLSSLELGDSALYFCASSLEGGSYNEQFFGPGTRLTVL.

The genes are TRBV9 and TRBJ2-1; the match to TRBD2 covers 12 bases. J gave up 1 base and V 3 bases, and 2 bases lay outside the gene matches. The CDR3 length is 16 residues. The germline V gene has CDR1 SGDLS and CDR2 YYNGEE. CDR3 DNA: TGTGCCAGCAGCGCTGGACTAGCGGGGTCCTACAATGAGCAGTTCTTC. Protein: CASSAGLAGSYNEQFF.

This clone is a singleton in its sample. The chain links TRBV7-9 to TRBJ2-3, with TRBD1 matching 7 bases. V shed 3 bases and J 6 bases; nucleotides not matched to a gene: 3. The CDR3 consists of 13 residues. Germline CDR1 SEHNR, CDR2 FQNEAQ (reference sequence). As DNA, the CDR3 is TGTGCCAGCAGCTTCAGACAGGGTGATACGCAGTATTTT. Translated: CASSFRQGDTQYF.

As for this clone: Germline and junction disagree at one end, which may indicate a read error. This chain connects TRBV28 to TRBJ2-1, with 9 bases identical to TRBD1. Germline loops: CDR1 MDHEN, CDR2 SYDVKM. CDR3 size: 12 residues. The CDR3 reads CASSFGRDRAIF. The CDR3 bases are TGTGCCAGCAGTTTTGGCCGGGACAGGGCTATCTTC.

The CDR3 nucleotides are TGTGCCAGCAGCCCCCGCGGGCAGGCTAGCACAGATACGCAGTATTTT. Encoded protein: CASSPRGQASTDTQYF. The V gene is TRBV7-8, the J gene TRBJ2-3, with D possibly TRBD2 on 5 matching bases. The germline CDR1 and CDR2 sequences are SGHVS and FQNEAQ. The CDR3 totals 16 residues. V gave up 5 bases and J gave up 0 bases, with 15 bases separating them. Full variable domain (remainder filled in from reference TRBV7-8 and TRBJ2-3): GAGVSQSPRYKVAKRGQDVALRCDPISGHVSLFWYQQALGQGPEFLTYFQNEAQLDKSGLPSDRFFAERPEGSVSTLKIQRTQQEDSAVYLCASSPRGQASTDTQYFGPGTRLTVL.

The genes are TRBV5-6 and TRBJ1-2; TRBD1 matches at 9 bases. J was trimmed by 7 bases and V by 0 bases; bases with no gene match: 4. CDR3 length: 14 amino acids. Germline V gene data show CDR1 as SGHDT and CDR2 as YYEEEE. CDR3 loop: CASSLGTGVIGYTF. In DNA form, the CDR3 reads TGTGCCAGCAGCTTGGGGACAGGGGTAATTGGCTACACCTTC.

This chain uses TRBV7-3 with TRBJ1-5; D might be TRBD1 (5 bases). In germline, CDR1 is SGHTA, CDR2 FQGTGA. V lost 2 bases and J 6 bases, leaving 8 bases between the germline ends. The CDR3 is 13 amino acids. This CDR3 reads CASSLGAGQPQHF. In nucleotides, the CDR3 is TGTGCCAGCAGCTTAGGGGCCGGTCAGCCCCAGCATTTT.

This rearrangement joins TRBV4-2 to TRBJ2-1; 9 positions agree with TRBD1. This CDR3 has 16 amino acids. Germline CDR1 and CDR2: LGHNA and YNFKEQ. Unmatched junction bases numbered 6, after V lost 0 bases and J lost 6 bases. DNA of the CDR3: TGTGCCAGCAGCCAAGATTGGGACAGGGTAAGCAATGAGCAGTTCTTC. This encodes CASSQDWDRVSNEQFF.

The rearrangement joins TRBV5-6 to TRBJ2-2; 9 bases match TRBD2. V shed 1 base and J 2 bases; nucleotides not matched to a gene: 9. The CDR3 covers 18 residues. Germline lookup yields CDR1 SGHDT and CDR2 YYEEEE. The CDR3 nucleotides are TGTGCCAGCAGCTTGTTCGAGCGGGGGGCGTCCAACACCGGGGAGCTGTTTTTT. Amino acids: CASSLFERGASNTGELFF.

The chain joins TRBV19 to TRBJ2-1, with TRBD2 identical over 12 bases. V dropped 5 bases and J dropped 0; count of bases not matched to a gene: 14. CDR3 size: 20 residues. Germline V CDR1 and CDR2: LNHDA, SQIVND (reference sequence). CDR3 DNA: TGTGCCAGTAGTTCTCAACTAGCGGGGGGCCAAAAAAGCTCCTACAATGAGCAGTTCTTC. It encodes CASSSQLAGGQKSSYNEQFF.